The 24 T cell receptor beta chains below come from one sample, sequenced in a study of T cells in Graves' hyperthyroidism and ophthalmopathy. Template material for amplifying TCR beta CDR3 regions consisted of RNA transcripts. The study used the HTBI primer set for a first-round RT-PCR of the TCR CDR3. TCRdb ran MiXCR on the multiplex PCR reads and lists one entry per CDR3 protein. The sample contains 500,000 to 650,000 distinct CDR3 sequences, roughly 15% of which appear only once. Sequencing was carried out using blood. The receptors stem from a young woman with Graves' ophthalmopathy.

The table lists this clonotype with many counts. The chain recombines TRBV2 with TRBJ2-7; 7 nucleotides align to TRBD1. The CDR3 is 12 amino acids. CDR1 and CDR2 from the germline V gene are SNHLY and FYNNEI. V gave up 7 bases and J gave up 5 bases; unmatched junction bases: 5. The CDR3 DNA follows: TGTGCCAGCAAGACGACAGGGCACGAGCAGTACTTC. Protein product: CASKTTGHEQYF.

This clonotype was picked up many times. The chain uses TRBV6-6 and TRBJ1-1; D not resolved. Trimming cost V 2 bases and J 1 base, with 2 bases left between them. CDR1 is MNHNY and CDR2 is SVGAGI in the germline V gene (reference sequence). This CDR3 has 12 residues. CDR3 DNA: TGTGCCAGCAGTTACACGAACACTGAAGCTTTCTTT. It codes for CASSYTNTEAFF.

The gene calls are TRBV6-5 and TRBJ1-1, with TRBD1 matching 7 bases. The CDR3 runs to 15 residues. The V gene end was trimmed by 8 bases and the J gene end by 0 bases; junction bases not matched to a gene: 9. The germline gives CDR1 MNHEY, CDR2 SVGAGI. The CDR3 is CASGTEVIMNTEAFF. In DNA form, the CDR3 reads TGTGCCAGCGGGACAGAAGTAATCATGAACACTGAAGCTTTCTTT.

This clonotype was recorded a few times. The rearrangement uses TRBV20-1 and TRBJ2-3; 8 nucleotides align to TRBD2. CDR3 length equals 14 residues. J lost 2 bases, V lost 3 bases, and 4 bases had no gene match. CDR1 and CDR2 from the germline V gene are DFQATT and SNEGSKA (reference sequence). CDR3 loop: CSASGGEYTDTQYF. In DNA, the CDR3 is TGCAGTGCTAGCGGGGGGGAATACACAGATACGCAGTATTTT.

CDR3 in amino acids: CASSYSSIGGQGILNEQFF. CDR3 nucleotides: TGTGCCAGCAGTTACTCCTCAATCGGGGGACAGGGTATCCTCAATGAGCAGTTCTTC. The genes are TRBV6-6 and TRBJ2-1, with TRBD1 identical over 9 bases. J lost 6 bases, V lost 0 bases, and 15 bases had no gene match. This CDR3 region has 19 residues. Germline CDR1 is MNHNY and CDR2 is SVGAGI (reference sequence).

This clonotype has at least ten counts. This chain joins TRBV18 and TRBJ1-1; D call uncertain. Trimming shortened V by 5 bases and J by 2 bases, and 12 bases separated the two germline ends. This CDR3 spans 14 amino acids. Germline lookup yields CDR1 KGHSH and CDR2 LQKENI. CDR3 in DNA: TGTGCCAGCTCAGCGAGGACGGCCAACACTGAAGCTTTCTTT. Translated, it gives CASSARTANTEAFF.

This clonotype was counted ten times or more. The chain employs TRBV28 and TRBJ2-7; no clear D. Trimming pared 1 base from V and 1 base from J, leaving 20 bases between. The germline V gene encodes CDR1 MDHEN and CDR2 SYDVKM. The CDR3 length is 18 residues. Written as DNA, the CDR3 is TGTGCCAGCAGTTTATACCGACGGTACCAAGACCATTCCTACGAGCAGTACTTC. Protein product: CASSLYRRYQDHSYEQYF.

The genes are TRBV6-2 or TRBV6-3 and TRBJ2-1; D may be TRBD2 (6 bases). Per germline, CDR1 MNHEY and CDR2 SVGEGT. V was cut by 4 bases and J by 6 bases, with 19 bases left in between. CDR3 length: 16 residues. CDR3 amino acids: CASSLRLVGPANEQFF. The CDR3 DNA reads as TGTGCCAGCAGTTTAAGACTAGTCGGTCCGGCCAATGAGCAGTTCTTC.

This clonotype was observed a handful of times. This chain connects TRBV20-1 to TRBJ2-3, with TRBD2 as a possible D gene (5 bases). Germline CDR1 is DFQATT and CDR2 is SNEGSKA (reference sequence). The CDR3 is made up of 14 amino acids. Between the trimmed V and J ends, which lost 5 bases and 4 bases, there was a span of 16 bases. DNA for the CDR3: TGCAGTGCTGACGTTAGCGTACTACCAGATACGCAGTATTTT. Its translation is CSADVSVLPDTQYF.

This clonotype showed up just a few times. The rearrangement uses TRBV7-4 and TRBJ1-5; D is ambiguous. In germline, CDR1 is SGHVT, CDR2 SQSDAQ. CDR3 size: 13 residues. Trimming shortened V by 1 base and J by 5 bases, and 6 bases separated the two germline ends. CDR3 sequence: CASSLVNYQPQHF. Here the CDR3 DNA reads TGTGCCAGCAGCTTAGTTAACTATCAGCCCCAGCATTTT.

This clonotype came up once. The V gene is TRBV12-3 or TRBV12-4, the J gene TRBJ2-1; D gene ambiguous. The CDR3 has 14 residues. Trimming pared 6 bases from V and 0 bases from J, leaving 9 bases between. The CDR3 here is CASRPLSSYNEQFF. Here the CDR3 DNA reads TGTGCCAGCAGGCCCCTTAGCTCCTACAATGAGCAGTTCTTC.

This clonotype was recorded a few times. J is TRBJ1-5 and V is TRBV28; 11 bases fit TRBD1. The CDR3 is 17 residues long. V gave up 3 bases and J gave up 1 base; unmatched junction bases: 5. Germline CDR1 MDHEN, CDR2 SYDVKM. CDR3 sequence reads: CASSFGDRGLSNQPQHF. DNA of the CDR3: TGTGCCAGCAGTTTTGGGGACAGGGGGTTGAGCAATCAGCCCCAGCATTTT. The complete variable domain, with remaining parts taken from reference TRBV28 and TRBJ1-5, reads DVKVTQSSRYLVKRTGEKVFLECVQDMDHENMFWYRQDPGLGLRLIYFSYDVKMKEKGDIPEGYSVSREKKERFSLILESASTNQTSMYLCASSFGDRGLSNQPQHFGDGTRLSIL.

The rearrangement links TRBV27 to TRBJ2-1; TRBD2 aligns across 11 bases. The length of the CDR3 is 14 residues. Germline V gene sequence: CDR1 MNHEY, CDR2 SMNVEV (reference sequence). V lost 6 bases to trimming and J lost 8 bases; unmatched junction nucleotides: 6. The CDR3 sequence is CASRLAGVAHEQFF. The CDR3 DNA reads as TGTGCCAGCAGACTAGCGGGAGTGGCGCATGAGCAGTTCTTC.

This clonotype was counted many times. This chain uses TRBV20-1 with TRBJ2-1; D might be TRBD2 (6 bases). V lost 6 bases to trimming and J lost 4 bases, with 10 bases between them. CDR1 is DFQATT, CDR2 SNEGSKA, per germline (reference sequence). The CDR3 length is 12 residues. The CDR3 DNA follows: TGCAGTGCGGCGGGATTGTACAATGAGCAGTTCTTC. As protein: CSAAGLYNEQFF.

This clonotype was detected ten times or more. This rearrangement joins TRBV11-1 to TRBJ1-6; possible D gene TRBD1, 6 bases. The CDR3 contains 15 residues. The germline V gene has CDR1 SGHAT and CDR2 FQDESV (reference sequence). Trimming left V 5 bases short and J 9 bases short, with 17 bases between. CDR3 sequence: CASSQWAGASSPLHF. The CDR3 region has the DNA TGTGCCAGCAGCCAATGGGCAGGGGCGAGTTCACCCCTCCACTTT.

This clonotype was seen at least ten times. The chain has TRBV27 and TRBJ2-1; 9 nucleotides agree with TRBD1. Germline V lookup: CDR1 MNHEY, CDR2 SMNVEV (reference sequence). The V and J ends lost 8 bases and 7 bases, in that order; junction bases with no gene match: 9. This CDR3 is 14 amino acids long. The CDR3 nucleotides read TGTGCCAGCGGGGGACAGGGACTGATGAATGAGCAGTTCTTC. It translates to CASGGQGLMNEQFF.

This clonotype came up many times. V usage is TRBV9 and J usage is TRBJ2-3, with D unresolved. CDR3 length: 15 residues. Germline V gene data show CDR1 as SGDLS and CDR2 as YYNGEE. The germline V and J ends were trimmed by 3 bases and 1 base, with 12 bases remaining between them. The CDR3 region is CASSDRISGTDTQYF. The CDR3 bases are TGTGCCAGCAGCGATCGAATAAGCGGCACAGATACGCAGTATTTT. Supplemented by reference TRBV9 and TRBJ2-3, the full variable domain reads DSGVTQTPKHLITATGQRVTLRCSPRSGDLSVYWYQQSLDQGLQFLIQYYNGEERAKGNILERFSAQQFPDLHSELNLSSLELGDSALYFCASSDRISGTDTQYFGPGTRLTVL.

The sample holds many counts of this clonotype. V usage is TRBV5-1 and J usage is TRBJ2-1; 9 bases agree with TRBD1. The CDR3 is 12 amino acids. Germline loops: CDR1 SGHRS, CDR2 YFSETQ. The ends lost 0 bases at V and 15 bases at J; junction bases unmatched: 4. CDR3 bases: TGCGCCAGCAGCTTGGAGGGACAGGGCTGGTTCTTC. Its translation: CASSLEGQGWFF.

This clonotype showed up many times. The chain is built from TRBV12-3 or TRBV12-4 and TRBJ1-4, with D perhaps TRBD1 (6 bases). The CDR3 covers 15 residues. Trimming cost V 6 bases and J 6 bases, with 17 bases left between them. CDR3 nucleotides: TGTGCCAGCAGCCTTTGGGGGCTTGATGATGAAAAACTGTTTTTT. It codes for CASSLWGLDDEKLFF.

This clonotype was seen at least ten times. The V call is TRBV7-9, the J call TRBJ2-2, with TRBD2 matching 8 bases. Looked up from germline, CDR1 is SEHNR and CDR2 is FQNEAQ (reference sequence). The CDR3 runs 15 residues. V dropped 6 bases and J dropped 3; count of bases not matched to a gene: 6. CDR3 DNA sequence: TGTGCCAGCAGTCCGTCTAGCGGGTACACCGGGGAGCTGTTTTTT. This gives the protein CASSPSSGYTGELFF.

The chain uses TRBV4-2 and TRBJ2-5; the D is unclear. The CDR3 consists of 14 residues. Per the germline V gene, CDR1 is LGHNA and CDR2 is YNFKEQ. V lost 0 bases, J lost 5 bases, and 10 bases lay in between. The CDR3 coding sequence is TGTGCCAGCAGCCAAGATTTGGGCATGGAGACCCAGTACTTC. It codes for CASSQDLGMETQYF.

The table lists this clonotype with many counts. The V and J genes are TRBV20-1 and TRBJ2-3; D is perhaps TRBD1 or TRBD2 (5 bases each). Per the germline V gene, CDR1 is DFQATT and CDR2 is SNEGSKA (reference sequence). The CDR3 is made up of 12 amino acids. V was cut by 3 bases and J by 2 bases, with 6 bases left in between. The CDR3 sequence is CSASGATDTQYF. The CDR3 DNA reads TGCAGTGCTAGCGGGGCCACAGATACGCAGTATTTT.

This clonotype has at least ten counts. V is TRBV6-1 and J is TRBJ1-1; D possibly corresponds to TRBD1 (5 bases). The CDR3 covers 15 residues. Germline loops: CDR1 MNHNS, CDR2 SASEGT. Trimming pared 6 bases from V and 1 base from J, leaving 15 bases between. The CDR3 spells CASRGPTPGNTEAFF. CDR3 in DNA: TGTGCCAGCAGGGGACCGACCCCAGGGAACACTGAAGCTTTCTTT.

This clonotype appeared many times. The chain links TRBV28 to TRBJ1-2; the match to TRBD1 covers 7 bases. V lost 5 bases, J lost 6 bases, and 6 bases stayed unmatched. The CDR3 length is 13 residues. Per the germline V gene, CDR1 is MDHEN and CDR2 is SYDVKM. CDR3 bases: TGTGCCAGCAGTACTCCGGGACAGCATGGCTACACCTTC. Translating it yields CASSTPGQHGYTF.